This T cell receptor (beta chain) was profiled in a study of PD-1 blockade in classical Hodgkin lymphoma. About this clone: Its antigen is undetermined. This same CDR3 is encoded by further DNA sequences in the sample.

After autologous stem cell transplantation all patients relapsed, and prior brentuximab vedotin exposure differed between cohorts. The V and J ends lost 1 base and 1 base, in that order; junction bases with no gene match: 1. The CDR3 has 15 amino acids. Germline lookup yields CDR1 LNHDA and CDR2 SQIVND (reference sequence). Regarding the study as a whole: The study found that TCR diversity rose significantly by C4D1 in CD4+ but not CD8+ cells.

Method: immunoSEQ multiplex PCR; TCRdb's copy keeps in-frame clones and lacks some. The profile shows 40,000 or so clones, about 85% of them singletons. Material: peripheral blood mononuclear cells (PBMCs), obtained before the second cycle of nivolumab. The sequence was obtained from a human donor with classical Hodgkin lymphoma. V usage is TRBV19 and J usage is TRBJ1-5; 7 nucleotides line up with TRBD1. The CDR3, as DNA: TGTGCCAGTAGTATAGGCAGGGGGAGCAATCAGCCCCAGCATTTT. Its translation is CASSIGRGSNQPQHF. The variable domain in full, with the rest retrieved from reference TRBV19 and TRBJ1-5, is DGGITQSPKYLFRKEGQNVTLSCEQNLNHDAMYWYRQDPGQGLRLIYYSQIVNDFQKGDIAEGYSVSREKKESFPLTVTSAQKNPTAFYLCASSIGRGSNQPQHFGDGTRLSIL.